This TCR beta chain was found in a study of a mutant IDH1 vaccine in newly diagnosed glioma. The overall study: Before enrollment, the patients had been treated with radiotherapy alone, temozolomide alone, or both together. Most of them had received both.

Per germline, CDR1 MGHDK and CDR2 SYGVNS. Trimming took off 5 bases at V and 0 bases at J, with 14 bases between the two ends. This CDR3 is built from 16 residues. This clone showed up just once. The method was immunoSEQ multiplex PCR; TCRdb's version includes in-frame clones alone and lacks a portion of them. The sample holds tens of thousands of clones, approximately 93% seen once. The time point: baseline, week 1 (first vaccination visit). Treatment noted: pre-vaccination baseline after standard-of-care therapy. Tumors from donors were new WHO grade 3 or 4 IDH1-mutant astrocytomas with ATRX loss. The sequenced sample was PBMCs, obtained from a glioma patient treated with radiotherapy, temozolomide or both. The TCR originated in a man younger than 40 with glioma. The chain uses TRBV25-1 and TRBJ1-3, with D perhaps matching TRBD1 (5 bases). CDR3 in DNA: TGTGCCAGCAGTCCCTCCAGGGATAGCTCTGGAAACACCATATATTTT. It yields the protein CASSPSRDSSGNTIYF.